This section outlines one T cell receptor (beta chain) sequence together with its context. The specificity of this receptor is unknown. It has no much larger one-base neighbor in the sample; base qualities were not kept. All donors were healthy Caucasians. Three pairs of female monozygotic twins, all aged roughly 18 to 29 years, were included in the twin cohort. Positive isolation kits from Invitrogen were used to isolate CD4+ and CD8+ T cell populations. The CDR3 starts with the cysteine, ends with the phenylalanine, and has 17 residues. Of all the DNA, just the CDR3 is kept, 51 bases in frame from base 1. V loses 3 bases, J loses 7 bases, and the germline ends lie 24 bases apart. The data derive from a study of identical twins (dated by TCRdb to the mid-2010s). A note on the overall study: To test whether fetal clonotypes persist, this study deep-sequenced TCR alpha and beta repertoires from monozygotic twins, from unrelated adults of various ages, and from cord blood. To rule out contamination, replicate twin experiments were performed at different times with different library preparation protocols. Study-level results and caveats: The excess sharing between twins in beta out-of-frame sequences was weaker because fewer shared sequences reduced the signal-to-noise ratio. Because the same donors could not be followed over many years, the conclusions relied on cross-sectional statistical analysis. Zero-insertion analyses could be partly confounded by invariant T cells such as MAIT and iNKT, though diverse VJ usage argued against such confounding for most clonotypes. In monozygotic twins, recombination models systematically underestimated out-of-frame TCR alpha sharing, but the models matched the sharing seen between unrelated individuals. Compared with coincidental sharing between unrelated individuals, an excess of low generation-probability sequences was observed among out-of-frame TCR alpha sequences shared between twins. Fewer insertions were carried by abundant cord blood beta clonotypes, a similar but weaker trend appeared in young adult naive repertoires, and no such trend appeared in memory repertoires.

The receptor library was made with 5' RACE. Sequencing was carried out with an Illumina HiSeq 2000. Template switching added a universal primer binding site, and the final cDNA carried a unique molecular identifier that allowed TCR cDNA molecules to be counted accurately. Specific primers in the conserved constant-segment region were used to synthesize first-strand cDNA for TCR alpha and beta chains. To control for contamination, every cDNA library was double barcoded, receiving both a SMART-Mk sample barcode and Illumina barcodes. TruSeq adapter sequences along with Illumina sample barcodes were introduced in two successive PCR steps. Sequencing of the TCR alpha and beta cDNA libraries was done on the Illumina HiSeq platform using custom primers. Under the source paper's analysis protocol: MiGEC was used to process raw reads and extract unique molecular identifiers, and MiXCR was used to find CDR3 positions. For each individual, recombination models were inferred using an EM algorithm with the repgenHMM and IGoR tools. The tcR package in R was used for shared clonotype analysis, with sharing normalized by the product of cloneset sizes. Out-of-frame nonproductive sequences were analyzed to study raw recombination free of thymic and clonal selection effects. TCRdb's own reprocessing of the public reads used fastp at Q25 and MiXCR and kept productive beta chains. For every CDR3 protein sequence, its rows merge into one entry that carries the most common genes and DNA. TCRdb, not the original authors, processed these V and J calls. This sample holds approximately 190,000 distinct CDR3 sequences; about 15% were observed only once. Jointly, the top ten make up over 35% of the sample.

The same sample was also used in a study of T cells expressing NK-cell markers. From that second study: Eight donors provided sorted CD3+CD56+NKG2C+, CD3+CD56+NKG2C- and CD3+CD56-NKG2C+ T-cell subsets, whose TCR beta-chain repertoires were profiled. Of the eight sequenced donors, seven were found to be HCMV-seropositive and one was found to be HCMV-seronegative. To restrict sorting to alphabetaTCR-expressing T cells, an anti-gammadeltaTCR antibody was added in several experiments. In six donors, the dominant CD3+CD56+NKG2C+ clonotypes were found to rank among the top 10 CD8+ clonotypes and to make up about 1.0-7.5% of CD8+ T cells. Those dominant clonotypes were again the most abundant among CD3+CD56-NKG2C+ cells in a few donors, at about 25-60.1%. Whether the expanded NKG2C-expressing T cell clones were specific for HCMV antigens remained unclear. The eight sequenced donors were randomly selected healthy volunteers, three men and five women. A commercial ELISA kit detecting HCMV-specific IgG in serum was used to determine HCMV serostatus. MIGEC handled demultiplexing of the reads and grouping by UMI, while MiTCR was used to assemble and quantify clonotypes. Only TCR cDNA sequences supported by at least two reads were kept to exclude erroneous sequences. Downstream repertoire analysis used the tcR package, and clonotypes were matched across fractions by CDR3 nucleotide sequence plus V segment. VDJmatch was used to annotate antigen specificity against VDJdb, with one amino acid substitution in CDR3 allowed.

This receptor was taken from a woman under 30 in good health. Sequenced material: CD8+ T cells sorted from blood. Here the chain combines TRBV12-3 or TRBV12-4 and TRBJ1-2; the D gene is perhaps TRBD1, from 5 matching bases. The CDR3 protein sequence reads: CASSFPTPRGTTGGYTF. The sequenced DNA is TGTGCCAGCAGTTTCCCAACCCCTCGCGGGACCACCGGTGGCTACACCTTC.